The present T cell receptor (beta chain) was sequenced within a study of blood T cell repertoires in COVID-19. Overall study context: Specimens from acute and convalescent COVID-19 originated in the United States, Italy and Spain. Sample material is recorded as cDNA or gDNA derived from T cells, B-cell-depleted T cells, or PBMCs.

The V segment lost 5 bases and the J segment 6 bases; nucleotides outside the gene matches: 5. Per germline, CDR1 SNHLY and CDR2 FYNNEI. The CDR3 covers 15 residues. Here immunoSEQ multiplex PCR was the method, and the copy in TCRdb shows in-frame clones only, minus some. The sample has some 140,000 clones; just under 85% are singletons. This clonotype was sampled from a woman older than 75 with acute or convalescent COVID-19. The sample consisted of peripheral blood. This sequence joins TRBV2 and TRBJ2-2; TRBD1 matches 11 bases. CDR3 nucleotide sequence: TGTGCCAGCAGTTTGGACAGGGGGCGTGCCGGGGAGCTGTTTTTT. Residues: CASSLDRGRAGELFF.